This passage covers 13 T cell receptor beta chains from one sample sequenced in a study of T cell repertoires and HLA-DP antigens. Generated by immunoSEQ multiplex PCR, the TCRdb table keeps only in-frame clones and is missing some. The repertoire holds roughly 110,000 clones, nearly 95% seen once, with 0.25% to 0.3% in the top ten. For these TCRs, the target antigens are not known. What was sequenced was CD4+ T cells from PBMCs. The receptors were gathered from a young woman in good health and CMV-seronegative.

This rearrangement joins TRBV5-4 to TRBJ2-7, with D maybe TRBD1 (6 bases). The CDR3 has 12 residues. Trimming shortened V by 4 bases and J by 4 bases, and 9 bases separated the two germline ends. Germline values: CDR1 SGHNT, CDR2 YYREEE (reference sequence). This CDR3 reads CASSPQGYEQYF. The CDR3 region has the DNA TGTGCCAGCAGCCCGCAGGGGTACGAGCAGTACTTC.

V gene TRBV6-4 combines with J gene TRBJ2-4, with no clear D. CDR3 length: 12 amino acids. V was trimmed by 2 bases and J by 12 bases, leaving 11 bases between them. Germline values: CDR1 MRHNA, CDR2 SNTAGT. Here the CDR3 DNA reads TGTGCCAGCAGTGACGACACGCAGAATCAGTACTTC. Protein sequence: CASSDDTQNQYF.

The rearrangement uses TRBV9 and TRBJ2-5; the D call may be TRBD1 or TRBD2 (5 bases each). This CDR3 has 15 amino acids. Germline V CDR1 and CDR2: SGDLS, YYNGEE. Trimming pared 3 bases from V and 1 base from J, leaving 13 bases between. The CDR3 region has the DNA TGTGCCAGCAGCGACCTGGGACGGCCCCAAGAGACCCAGTACTTC. Its protein product is CASSDLGRPQETQYF.

CDR3 sequence (DNA): TGTGCCAGCAGTGTATTCGGGGGCGCCGACACTGAAGCTTTCTTT. It codes for CASSVFGGADTEAFF. This chain connects TRBV2 to TRBJ1-1, with a tentative D call TRBD1 (6 bases). Germline loops: CDR1 SNHLY, CDR2 FYNNEI. The CDR3 runs to 15 residues. V gave up 4 bases and J gave up 3 bases, with 15 bases separating them.

The chain is built from TRBV10-3 and TRBJ1-1; D is undetermined. The V gene's germline CDR1 is ENHRY and CDR2 SYGVKD. Trimming removed 4 bases at V and 6 bases at J, with 27 bases between. There are 18 residues in the CDR3. The CDR3 here is CAISASPRDRRWGAEAFF. CDR3 in DNA: TGTGCCATCAGTGCGTCCCCCCGGGATAGGAGATGGGGAGCTGAAGCTTTCTTT.

The chain joins TRBV6-5 to TRBJ1-1, with D possibly TRBD1 on 6 matching bases. Trimming took 7 bases from V and 5 from J, leaving 14 bases between them. Germline assignment: CDR1 MNHEY and CDR2 SVGAGI. The CDR3 runs to 13 residues. As DNA, the CDR3 is TGTGCCAGCACCACAGGGAGGGGAACTGAAGCTTTCTTT. Its translation is CASTTGRGTEAFF.

The V gene is TRBV20-1, the J gene TRBJ2-7; 8 bases agree with TRBD2. Germline lookup yields CDR1 DFQATT and CDR2 SNEGSKA (reference sequence). V shed 3 bases, J shed 8 bases, and the junction held 3 bases outside the gene matches. The CDR3 extends over 11 amino acids. This chain's CDR3 is CSASPGGQQYF. The CDR3 DNA sequence: TGCAGTGCTAGCCCGGGGGGGCAGCAGTACTTC.

J is TRBJ1-2 and V is TRBV7-2; the match to TRBD1 covers 10 bases. The junction had 5 bases not matched to a gene; V was cut back by 5 bases and J by 8 bases. From germline, CDR1 is SGHTA and CDR2 FQGNSA. The CDR3 is made up of 13 amino acids. The chain's CDR3 is CASSPGQGGGYTF. The DNA for the CDR3 is TGTGCCAGCAGCCCCGGACAGGGGGGGGGCTACACCTTC.

V gene TRBV20-1 combines with J gene TRBJ1-1, with TRBD1 matching over 8 bases. The CDR3 loop spans 11 amino acids. V trimming: 5 bases; J trimming: 7 bases; junction bases outside the gene matches: 3. Germline values: CDR1 DFQATT, CDR2 SNEGSKA (reference sequence). The CDR3 is CSALGQVEAFF. CDR3 in DNA: TGCAGTGCTTTGGGACAGGTTGAAGCTTTCTTT.

This rearrangement joins TRBV29-1 to TRBJ2-3; D gene ambiguous. V lost 4 bases and J 7 bases, leaving 12 bases between the germline ends. Germline V gives CDR1 SQVTM, CDR2 ANQGSEA. This CDR3 has 12 amino acids. CDR3 DNA sequence: TGCAGCGTTGGTCATACTCTTTATACGCAGTATTTT. This translates into CSVGHTLYTQYF.

The chain recombines TRBV9 with TRBJ1-5; no definite D call. Trimming left V 0 bases short and J 0 bases short, with 19 bases between. CDR3 length: 19 amino acids. Germline V gene lookup returns CDR1 SGDLS and CDR2 YYNGEE. The CDR3, as DNA: TGTGCCAGCAGCGTAGGCGTCCCCCCCAACCACCGTAGCAATCAGCCCCAGCATTTT. Translated: CASSVGVPPNHRSNQPQHF.

The chain carries TRBV5-5 and TRBJ1-1; D may be TRBD1 (6 bases). The ends were cut back, 2 bases at V and 1 base at J, with 9 bases in the middle. The length of the CDR3 is 14 residues. Germline CDR1 is SGHKS and CDR2 is YYEKEE (reference sequence). The CDR3 DNA sequence: TGTGCCAGCAGCTTTTGGACAGAGAACACTGAAGCTTTCTTT. It translates to CASSFWTENTEAFF.

V is TRBV15 and J is TRBJ2-7; 7 bases agree with TRBD1. Germline loops: CDR1 LNHNV, CDR2 YYDKDF (reference sequence). The CDR3 consists of 15 residues. After removal of 2 bases from V and 6 bases from J, the junction contained 10 bases not matched to a gene. In DNA form, the CDR3 reads TGTGCCACCAGCAGAATACGACAGGGTCCGCGCGAGCAGTACTTC. Its protein is CATSRIRQGPREQYF.